This T cell receptor (beta chain) was found in a study of cytomegalovirus exposure and HLA in healthy donors. Sequencing was performed with immunoSEQ multiplex PCR; in TCRdb, only in-frame clones are kept and a portion is missing. In the table there are a few hundred thousand clones, over 80% of which are singletons. Germline assignment: CDR1 MNHEY and CDR2 SVGAGI. The CDR3 consists of 15 residues. V was shortened by 5 bases and J by 3 bases, with 17 bases between the two germline ends. A remark on this clone: Its antigen remains unidentified.

Overall study results and limits: The study listed approximately 160 cytomegalovirus-associated TCR beta chains.

The chain couples TRBV6-5 to TRBJ2-7; weak D call: TRBD2 (5 bases). The sample taken for sequencing was PBMCs. The clonotype originates from a woman in her 30s in good health and CMV-seropositive. This CDR3 reads CASSPPGVRFYEQYF. For the CDR3, the DNA is TGTGCCAGCAGTCCCCCCGGGGTTAGGTTCTACGAGCAGTACTTC.